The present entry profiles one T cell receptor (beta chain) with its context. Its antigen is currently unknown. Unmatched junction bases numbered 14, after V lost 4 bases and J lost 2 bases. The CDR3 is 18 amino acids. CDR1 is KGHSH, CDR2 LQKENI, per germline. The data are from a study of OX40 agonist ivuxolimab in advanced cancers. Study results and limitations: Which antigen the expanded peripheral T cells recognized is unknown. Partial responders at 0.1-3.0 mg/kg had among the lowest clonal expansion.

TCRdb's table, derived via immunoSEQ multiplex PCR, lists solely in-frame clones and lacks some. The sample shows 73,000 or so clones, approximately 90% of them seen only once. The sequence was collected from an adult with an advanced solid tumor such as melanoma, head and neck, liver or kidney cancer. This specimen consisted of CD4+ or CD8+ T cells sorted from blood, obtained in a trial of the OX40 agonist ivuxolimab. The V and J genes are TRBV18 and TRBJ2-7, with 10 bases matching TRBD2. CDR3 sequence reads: CASSQNPGTSEWTYEQYF. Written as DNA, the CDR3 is TGTGCCAGCTCACAAAACCCCGGGACTAGCGAGTGGACCTACGAGCAGTACTTC.